This T cell receptor beta chain was recorded in a study of PD-L1 blockade in urothelial cancer. Looking at the study overall: Blood analysis was done at 3 weeks (second dose) and 6 weeks after treatment began.

Synthetic templates analogous to TCR were spiked into all PCRs individually. Method: immunoSEQ multiplex PCR; TCRdb's copy keeps in-frame clones and lacks some. The sample contains approximately 20,000 clones, around 89% of which appear only once. The clonotype originates from a woman aged 60 to 75 with urothelial cancer. The sample consisted of PBMCs, taken around atezolizumab (anti-PD-L1) treatment.

CDR3 amino acids: CASRTGQAPLHF. CDR3 coding DNA: TGTGCCAGCAGGACGGGACAGGCCCCCCTCCACTTT. The rearrangement joins TRBV28 to TRBJ1-6; 8 positions match TRBD1. The CDR3 runs to 12 residues. V gave up 6 bases and J gave up 13 bases; unmatched junction bases: 5. Looked up from germline, CDR1 is MDHEN and CDR2 is SYDVKM.